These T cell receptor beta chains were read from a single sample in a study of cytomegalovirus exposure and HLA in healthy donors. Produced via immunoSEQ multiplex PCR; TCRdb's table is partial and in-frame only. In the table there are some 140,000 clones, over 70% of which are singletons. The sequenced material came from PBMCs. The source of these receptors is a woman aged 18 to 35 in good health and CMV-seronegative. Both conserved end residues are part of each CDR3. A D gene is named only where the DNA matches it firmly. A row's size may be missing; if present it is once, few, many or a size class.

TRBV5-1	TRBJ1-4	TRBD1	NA	TGCGCCAGCAGGCCACAGGGGACGGGTAATGAAAAACTGTTTTTT	CASRPQGTGNEKLFF
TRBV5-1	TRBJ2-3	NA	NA	TGCGCCAGCAGCTTGGTGGGGGACTGGTTAGGTACGCAGTATTTT	CASSLVGDWLGTQYF
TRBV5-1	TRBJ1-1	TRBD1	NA	TGCGCCAGCAGCTTGTCACCGGGACAGGTGGACACTGAAGCTTTCTTT	CASSLSPGQVDTEAFF
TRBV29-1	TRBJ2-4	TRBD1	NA	TGCAGCGTCTCCCCCGGGACAGCCCAAAACATTCAGTACTTC	CSVSPGTAQNIQYF
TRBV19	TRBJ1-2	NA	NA	TGTGCCAGTAGCCTCGCGCAGGCTCTAACCTTC	CASSLAQALTF
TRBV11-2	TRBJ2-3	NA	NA	TGTGCCAGCAGCTCTCTTTTTCGGGACTCAGATACGCAGTATTTT	CASSSLFRDSDTQYF
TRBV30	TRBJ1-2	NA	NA	TGTGCCTGGGAAGCGGGCCTTAACTATGGCTACACCTTC	CAWEAGLNYGYTF
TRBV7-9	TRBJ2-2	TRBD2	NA	TGTGCCAGCAGCTCCGAGCGGGAGCGGGCCGGGGAGCTGTTTTTT	CASSSERERAGELFF
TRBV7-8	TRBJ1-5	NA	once	TGTGCCAGCAGCTTAGGGGCATCCAATCAGCCCCAGCATTTT	CASSLGASNQPQHF
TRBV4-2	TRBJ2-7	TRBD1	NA	TGTGCCAGCAGCCAAGATCTCCGGGACAGCGCCTCTCTCGGCGAGCAGTACTTC	CASSQDLRDSASLGEQYF
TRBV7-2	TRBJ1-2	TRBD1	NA	TGTGCCAGCAGCGTTCACGAGGGGGCTCTGGGCTATGGCTACACCTTC	CASSVHEGALGYGYTF
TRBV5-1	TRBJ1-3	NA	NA	TGCGCCAGCAGCTTGGACCCCTTTCGAAGAGGGGACACTGGAAACACCATATATTTT	CASSLDPFRRGDTGNTIYF
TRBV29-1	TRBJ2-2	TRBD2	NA	TGCAGCGTCGGACTAGCGGGGAACACCGGGGAGCTGTTTTTT	CSVGLAGNTGELFF
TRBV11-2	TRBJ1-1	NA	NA	TGTGCCAGCAGCTTAGATGGGGGGGCCACTGAAGCTTTCTTT	CASSLDGGATEAFF
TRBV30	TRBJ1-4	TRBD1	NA	TGTGCCTGGAACATCCGGACAGGGTATAATGAAAAACTGTTTTTT	CAWNIRTGYNEKLFF
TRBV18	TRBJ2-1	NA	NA	TGTGCCAGCTCACGAGGCTCCTACAATGAGCAGTTCTTC	CASSRGSYNEQFF
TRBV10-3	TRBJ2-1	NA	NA	TGTGCCATCAGCCCACCGGCGGAAGATGAGTTCTTC	CAISPPAEDEFF
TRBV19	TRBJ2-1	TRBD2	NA	TGTGCCAGTAGGGGGGCTAGCGGGAGAATTAGAAATGAGCAGTTCTTC	CASRGASGRIRNEQFF
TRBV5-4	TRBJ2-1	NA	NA	TGTGCCAGCAGCCTGAACCGGGACACCCCGAAGTTCTTC	CASSLNRDTPKFF
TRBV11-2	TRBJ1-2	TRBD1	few	TGTGCCAGCAGCTTATTGAGACAGGGGGCATATGGCTACACCTTC	CASSLLRQGAYGYTF
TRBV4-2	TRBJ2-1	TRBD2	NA	TGTGCCAGCAGCCAGTTTAGCGGGCGGGCCTACAATGAGCAGTTCTTC	CASSQFSGRAYNEQFF
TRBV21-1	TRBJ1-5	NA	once	TGTGCCAGCAGGGGACCGGGACAGAGCAATCAGCCCCAGCATTTT	CASRGPGQSNQPQHF
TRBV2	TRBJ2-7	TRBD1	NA	TGTGCCAGCAGTGTATATACGTATGGGGGGACAGGGTTGAATGATGATGACGAGCAGTACTTC	CASSVYTYGGTGLNDDDEQYF
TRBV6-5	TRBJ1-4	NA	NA	TGCACAAGACCGGGAAGGACCTTCCTGGGCGAAAAACTGTTTTTT	CTRPGRTFLGEKLFF